The 8 T cell receptor beta chains presented below share a single source sample, sequenced in a study of T cells in Graves' hyperthyroidism and ophthalmopathy. Amplified TCR beta CDR3 regions derived from RNA transcripts. Primed by the HTBI set, a first-round RT-PCR was run on the TCR CDR3. TCRdb redid the calling of the multiplex PCR reads with MiXCR, one entry per CDR3 protein. This table has 350,000 to 400,000 distinct CDR3 sequences, about 14% appearing once. Sequencing was done on a sample of blood. The receptors shown here come from a woman aged 55-69 years with Graves' hyperthyroidism.

This clonotype was found many times. The V and J genes are TRBV24-1 and TRBJ2-3; TRBD1 is a possible D gene (6 bases). The CDR3 contains 16 residues. Germline lookup yields CDR1 KGHDR and CDR2 SFDVKD. Trimming cost V 0 bases and J 3 bases, with 12 bases left between them. CDR3: CATSDLEGEVTDTQYF. In DNA form, the CDR3 reads TGTGCCACCAGTGATTTGGAGGGGGAAGTAACAGATACGCAGTATTTT.

The CDR3 loop reads CASTLKNTEAFF. CDR3 coding DNA: TGTGCCAGCACCTTGAAGAACACTGAAGCTTTCTTT. This chain connects TRBV3-1 to TRBJ1-1; D uncertain. The CDR3 covers 12 residues. Germline CDR1 LGHDT, CDR2 YNNKEL (reference sequence). The V and J ends lost 7 bases and 1 base respectively, with 7 bases between them.

This rearrangement joins TRBV7-2 to TRBJ2-1; perhaps TRBD1 as D (5 bases). The ends were cut back, 6 bases at V and 9 bases at J, with 15 bases in the middle. Per germline, CDR1 SGHTA and CDR2 FQGNSA. CDR3 length: 13 residues. CDR3: CASRVPQAREQFF. The DNA of the CDR3 is TGTGCCAGCAGGGTCCCACAGGCCCGTGAGCAGTTCTTC.

This clonotype came up a few times. J is TRBJ1-4 and V is TRBV4-1; 8 bases agree with TRBD1. The CDR3 sequence is 15 residues long. The ends lost 4 bases at V and 3 bases at J; junction bases unmatched: 4. Germline V CDR1 and CDR2: MGHRA, YSYEKL. This chain's CDR3 is CASSPTGVANEKLFF. In DNA form, the CDR3 reads TGCGCCAGCAGCCCGACAGGGGTAGCTAATGAAAAACTGTTTTTT.

This rearrangement joins TRBV20-1 to TRBJ1-1; possible D gene TRBD1, 6 bases. This CDR3 spans 16 amino acids. Per germline, CDR1 DFQATT and CDR2 SNEGSKA (reference sequence). The V end was cut by 0 bases, the J end by 2 bases, with 16 bases between. The CDR3 region is CSARDRGGARNTEAFF. CDR3 DNA: TGCAGTGCTAGAGATCGTGGGGGGGCGCGTAACACTGAAGCTTTCTTT.

In its sample, this clonotype was seen a few times. The chain links TRBV29-1 to TRBJ1-3; maybe TRBD1 (5 bases). Germline lookup yields CDR1 SQVTM and CDR2 ANQGSEA. The CDR3 length is 15 residues. CDR3 protein: CGAVVFGFPGRSIYF. The DNA of the CDR3 is TGCGGGGCGGTTGTCTTCGGGTTCCCGGGGAGATCCATATATTTT. Full variable domain (outside the CDR3, taken from reference TRBV29-1 and TRBJ1-3): SAVISQKPSRDICQRGTSLTIQCQVDSQVTMMFWYRQQPGQSLTLIATANQGSEATYESGFVIDKFPISRPNLTFSTLTVSNMSPEDSSIYLCGAVVFGFPGRSIYFGEGSWLTVV.

J is TRBJ2-3 and V is TRBV19; 7 bases match TRBD2. The CDR3 runs 17 residues. Germline V lookup: CDR1 LNHDA, CDR2 SQIVND (reference sequence). J was trimmed by 3 bases and V by 4 bases; bases with no gene match: 13. CDR3 sequence (DNA): TGTGCCAGTAGTACCTATTTGGGGGAGGGATTTACAGATACGCAGTATTTT. This sequence encodes CASSTYLGEGFTDTQYF.

CDR3 nucleotide sequence: TGCAGTGCTGGACAGGGCACAGATACGCAGTATTTT. Encoded protein: CSAGQGTDTQYF. The genes are TRBV20-1 and TRBJ2-3; 7 nucleotides agree with TRBD1. The CDR3 length is 12 residues. Germline lookup yields CDR1 DFQATT and CDR2 SNEGSKA (reference sequence). V lost 5 bases and J lost 1; bases outside the gene matches: 0.